Listed here are 30 T cell receptor beta chains from one sample, sequenced in a study of vaccination effects on CD4 cells after COVID-19. Their antigen targets remain unknown. Assay used: immunoSEQ multiplex PCR; TCRdb lists only in-frame clones, some missing. The data contain roughly 60,000 clones, under 85% of them seen just once; the ten biggest clones take up roughly a quarter. Between days 10 and 11 of culture, CD4+ T cells were separated out. This specimen consisted of CD4+ T cells from PBMCs cultured without peptide, obtained before COVID-19 vaccination. The receptor set was obtained from a human donor who had a prior SARS-CoV-2 infection.

This clone was seen only a few times. V is TRBV7-2 and J is TRBJ1-2; D is ambiguous. Germline V gene data show CDR1 as SGHTA and CDR2 as FQGNSA. Trimming removed 5 bases at V and 2 bases at J, with 9 bases between. CDR3 length: 13 amino acids. The CDR3 loop reads CASSRATNYGYTF. The CDR3 DNA follows: TGTGCCAGCAGCAGGGCAACCAACTATGGCTACACCTTC.

The chain uses TRBV2 and TRBJ2-2; 8 nucleotides match TRBD2. The CDR3 is made up of 16 amino acids. Trimming took 4 bases from V and 6 from J; bases not matched to a gene: 10. Germline V gives CDR1 SNHLY, CDR2 FYNNEI. CDR3: CASSVIPGGEAGELFF. For the CDR3, the DNA is TGTGCCAGCAGTGTTATCCCCGGGGGGGAGGCCGGGGAGCTGTTTTTT.

The J gene is TRBJ2-3, the V gene TRBV24-1; D might be TRBD2 (6 bases). The germline CDR1 and CDR2 sequences are KGHDR and SFDVKD. Between the trimmed V and J ends, which lost 3 bases and 5 bases, there was a span of 8 bases. The CDR3 is 13 residues long. The CDR3 protein is CATSDGAGDTQYF. The CDR3 DNA sequence: TGTGCCACCAGTGATGGAGCGGGAGATACGCAGTATTTT.

V is TRBV6-5 and J is TRBJ2-5, with 7 positions matching TRBD2. There are 14 residues in the CDR3. The trim removed 6 bases at V and 4 bases at J, leaving 8 bases unmatched. CDR1 and CDR2 (germline): MNHEY, SVGAGI. This CDR3 is CASSPQLASETQYF. CDR3 nucleotides: TGTGCCAGCAGCCCCCAACTAGCGTCAGAGACCCAGTACTTC.

CDR3 nucleotide sequence: TGTGCCAGCAGCTTCGGGACAGAGAATGGCTACACCTTC. Protein: CASSFGTENGYTF. The chain recombines TRBV5-6 with TRBJ1-2, with 7 bases matching TRBD1. V shed 2 bases and J 6 bases; nucleotides not matched to a gene: 4. The CDR3 is 13 residues long. Germline V gives CDR1 SGHDT, CDR2 YYEEEE.

The rearrangement links TRBV15 to TRBJ2-2, with D possibly matching TRBD1 (6 bases). CDR1 and CDR2 (germline): LNHNV, YYDKDF (reference sequence). V was cut by 1 base and J by 3 bases, with 15 bases left in between. The CDR3 length is 17 residues. CDR3 nucleotides: TGTGCCACCAGCAGAGTGGGGGCAGGACTCGACACCGGGGAGCTGTTTTTT. Its translation is CATSRVGAGLDTGELFF.

V is TRBV18 and J is TRBJ1-3; 7 bases are a match to TRBD1. This CDR3 comprises 16 residues. Per the germline V gene, CDR1 is KGHSH and CDR2 is LQKENI. After removal of 1 base from V and 3 bases from J, the junction contained 6 bases not matched to a gene. The CDR3 is CASSPQQGVYGNTIYF. The CDR3 region has the DNA TGTGCCAGCTCACCACAGCAGGGGGTTTATGGAAACACCATATATTTT.

This chain joins TRBV3-1 (or the pseudogene TRBV3-2) and TRBJ1-1; no reliable D call. The CDR3 loop spans 14 amino acids. V shed 4 bases and J shed 0 bases, with 9 bases lying between them. Germline V CDR1 and CDR2: LGHDT, YNNKEL (reference sequence). CDR3 residues: CASSLRYMNTEAFF. CDR3 DNA sequence: TGTGCCAGCAGCCTCAGGTATATGAACACTGAAGCTTTCTTT.

V is TRBV15 and J is TRBJ1-4; the D gene is possibly TRBD1 (5 bases). This CDR3 spans 16 amino acids. In germline, CDR1 is LNHNV, CDR2 YYDKDF (reference sequence). Trimming left V 4 bases short and J 0 bases short, with 12 bases between. The CDR3 DNA sequence: TGTGCCACCAGCACCAACGGGGCAGCAACTAATGAAAAACTGTTTTTT. Protein product: CATSTNGAATNEKLFF.

To note about this clone: At one end the junction does not follow the germline gene, possibly because of a read error. At the DNA level, this CDR3 is encoded by other sequences in the same sample as well. In DNA form, the CDR3 reads TGTGCCAGCAGCCGAGGGGACTATGGCTACACCTTT. Translated: CASSRGDYGYTF. The rearrangement joins TRBV11-3 to TRBJ1-2; D possibly corresponds to TRBD1 (5 bases). The CDR3 has 12 residues. Per the germline V gene, CDR1 is SGHNT and CDR2 is YENEEA.

The rearrangement uses TRBV5-5 and TRBJ1-2; D uncertain. This CDR3 region has 15 residues. Germline V gene lookup returns CDR1 SGHKS and CDR2 YYEKEE (reference sequence). With 0 bases removed from V and 0 bases from J, the gap between germline ends came to 9 bases. The CDR3 DNA reads as TGTGCCAGCAGCTTGGAGGCAGGACCTAACTATGGCTACACCTTC. Its translation: CASSLEAGPNYGYTF.

CDR3 protein: CASSLSGFGNTIYF. CDR3 nucleotides: TGTGCCAGCAGCTTGTCCGGGTTTGGAAACACCATATATTTT. The rearrangement uses TRBV5-5 and TRBJ1-3, with unresolved D. CDR3 size: 14 residues. V lost 1 base and J lost 3, with 8 bases in between. Germline V gives CDR1 SGHKS, CDR2 YYEKEE (reference sequence).

The rearrangement joins TRBV25-1 to TRBJ2-1; the match to TRBD2 covers 8 bases. The ends lost 7 bases at V and 3 bases at J; junction bases unmatched: 5. In germline, CDR1 is MGHDK, CDR2 SYGVNS. This CDR3 is 14 amino acids long. The CDR3 sequence is CASTPGTSYNEQFF. The DNA for the CDR3 is TGTGCCAGCACCCCCGGGACTAGCTACAATGAGCAGTTCTTC. The variable domain in full, with the rest retrieved from reference TRBV25-1 and TRBJ2-1, is EADIYQTPRYLVIGTGKKITLECSQTMGHDKMYWYQQDPGMELHLIHYSYGVNSTEKGDLSSESTVSRIRTEHFPLTLESARPSHTSQYLCASTPGTSYNEQFFGPGTRLTVL.

The rearrangement uses TRBV19 and TRBJ2-7; 8 nucleotides match TRBD2. CDR1 is LNHDA, CDR2 SQIVND, per germline (reference sequence). The CDR3 totals 11 residues. CDR3 nucleotides: TGTAAGCGGGAGTGTCCCTACGAGCAGTACTTC. Translation gives CKRECPYEQYF. Full variable domain (missing parts from reference TRBV19 and TRBJ2-7): DGGITQSPKYLFRKEGQNVTLSCEQNLNHDAMYWYRQDPGQGLRLIYYSQIVNDFQKGDIAEGYSVSREKKESFPLTVTSAQKNPTAFYLCKRECPYEQYFGPGTRLTVT.

The chain is built from TRBV10-3 and TRBJ1-1; D is possibly TRBD1 (5 bases). CDR1 and CDR2 from the germline V gene are ENHRY and SYGVKD. The V gene lost 11 bases and the J gene lost 1 base, with 17 bases spanning the gap. The CDR3 has 14 amino acids. This CDR3 reads CAVRSDTGNTEAFF. The CDR3, as DNA: TGTGCCGTCCGTTCGGACACGGGGAACACTGAAGCTTTCTTT.

This clone showed up just once. The gene calls are TRBV11-3 and TRBJ2-2; 7 bases fit TRBD2. The germline V gene encodes CDR1 SGHNT and CDR2 YENEEA. CDR3 length: 16 residues. Losses at the gene ends were 4 bases for V and 8 bases for J; bases not matched to a gene: 13. This CDR3 reads CASSSQGSGLGGELFF. The CDR3, as DNA: TGTGCCAGCAGCTCCCAGGGTAGCGGGCTGGGTGGGGAGCTGTTTTTT.

The chain employs TRBV29-1 and TRBJ1-4; tentatively, D is TRBD1 (5 bases). Trimming stripped 4 bases from V and 0 bases from J, with 12 bases between. The CDR3 contains 15 residues. Germline CDR1 and CDR2: SQVTM and ANQGSEA. CDR3 loop: CSVARDLATNEKLFF. The CDR3 DNA follows: TGCAGCGTTGCCCGGGACCTTGCAACTAATGAAAAACTGTTTTTT.

V gene TRBV19 combines with J gene TRBJ1-2, with 8 bases identical to TRBD1. The CDR3 covers 12 residues. Germline CDR1 reads LNHDA; CDR2 reads SQIVND (reference sequence). V lost 7 bases and J lost 7; bases outside the gene matches: 5. The CDR3 region has the DNA TGTGCCAGTAACGGACAGGGTTCTGGCTACACCTTC. As protein: CASNGQGSGYTF.

CDR3 sequence (DNA): TGTGCCAGCAGGACCAACGGAGAGACCCAGTACTTC. The encoded protein is CASRTNGETQYF. The chain has TRBV6-6 and TRBJ2-5; the D is unclear. The CDR3 runs 12 residues. V lost 6 bases and J lost 4, with 9 bases in between. Germline CDR1 MNHNY, CDR2 SVGAGI (reference sequence).

This clone showed up just a few times. The chain joins TRBV5-1 to TRBJ1-6; unclear D gene. Deletions cut 1 base from V and 7 bases from J, with 6 bases between. CDR3 length: 13 amino acids. Per the germline V gene, CDR1 is SGHRS and CDR2 is YFSETQ. This CDR3 reads CASSLPGNSPLHF. The CDR3 bases are TGCGCCAGCAGCTTGCCTGGGAATTCACCCCTCCACTTT.

The rearrangement uses TRBV3-1 (or the pseudogene TRBV3-2) and TRBJ2-7; 11 nucleotides agree with TRBD2. Germline values: CDR1 LGHDT, CDR2 YNNKEL (reference sequence). This CDR3 contains 14 residues. The J segment lost 2 bases and the V segment lost 8 bases, leaving 5 bases of the junction unmatched. The CDR3 DNA reads as TGTGCCAGCGCGCCGGGACTAGCGGCCTACGAGCAGTACTTC. Its translation: CASAPGLAAYEQYF.

This clone was detected only a few times. The chain has TRBV7-9 and TRBJ2-7; TRBD2 matches 10 bases. The trim removed 8 bases at V and 6 bases at J, leaving 10 bases unmatched. Germline V gene data show CDR1 as SEHNR and CDR2 as FQNEAQ (reference sequence). The CDR3 runs 14 residues. CDR3 sequence: CASSRLAGETEQYF. DNA for the CDR3: TGTGCCAGCTCTCGGCTAGCGGGAGAAACCGAGCAGTACTTC.

The chain recombines TRBV18 with TRBJ2-5, with TRBD1 as a possible D gene (6 bases). Germline V gene sequence: CDR1 KGHSH, CDR2 LQKENI. Deletions cut 2 bases from V and 5 bases from J, with 12 bases between. The CDR3 is made up of 14 amino acids. The CDR3 is CASSPSRQVETQYF. CDR3 nucleotide sequence: TGTGCCAGCTCACCATCCAGACAGGTTGAGACCCAGTACTTC.

This clone was counted once. The chain joins TRBV2 to TRBJ1-5; TRBD1 matches 7 bases. V lost 6 bases and J lost 5; bases outside the gene matches: 7. This CDR3 region has 14 residues. Per germline, CDR1 SNHLY and CDR2 FYNNEI. The CDR3 DNA reads as TGTGCCAGCAGCCCAGACAGGGTCTATCAGCCCCAGCATTTT. Protein product: CASSPDRVYQPQHF.

This chain joins TRBV12-5 and TRBJ1-1, with a weak D call TRBD1 (5 bases). The germline gives CDR1 LGHNT, CDR2 FRNRAP. V was cut by 3 bases and J by 5 bases, with 7 bases left in between. There are 12 residues in the CDR3. The CDR3 here is CASGFQGTEAFF. CDR3 DNA: TGTGCTAGTGGTTTTCAGGGAACTGAAGCTTTCTTT.

The chain recombines TRBV19 with TRBJ1-5; D gene ambiguous. The ends were cut back, 2 bases at V and 6 bases at J, with 8 bases in the middle. Germline V gene lookup returns CDR1 LNHDA and CDR2 SQIVND (reference sequence). The length of the CDR3 is 13 residues. The CDR3 spells CASSIQTVQPQHF. In DNA, the CDR3 is TGTGCCAGTAGTATACAGACGGTTCAGCCCCAGCATTTT.

The rearrangement links TRBV2 to TRBJ2-2, with 10 bases identical to TRBD2. Germline V gene lookup returns CDR1 SNHLY and CDR2 FYNNEI. Trimming at V came to 4 bases and at J to 11 bases, leaving 7 bases not matched to a gene. The CDR3 covers 14 residues. The CDR3 DNA reads TGTGCCAGCAGTGTAGCGGGGGGCCTAGCTGAGCTGTTTTTT. This gives the protein CASSVAGGLAELFF.

The chain joins TRBV5-1 to TRBJ1-3; TRBD1 matches 7 bases. V gave up 3 bases and J gave up 8 bases; unmatched junction bases: 5. The CDR3 consists of 13 residues. CDR1 is SGHRS and CDR2 is YFSETQ in the germline V gene. The CDR3 sequence: CASSYRGRDTIYF. CDR3 sequence (DNA): TGCGCCAGCAGCTACAGGGGTAGGGACACCATATATTTT.

This chain connects TRBV5-1 to TRBJ2-1, with TRBD1 identical over 7 bases. CDR1 and CDR2 from the germline V gene are SGHRS and YFSETQ. The CDR3 is 16 amino acids. V trimming: 3 bases; J trimming: 9 bases; junction bases outside the gene matches: 15. The CDR3 region is CASSSRGQVLKGEQFF. As DNA, the CDR3 is TGCGCCAGCAGCTCGCGCGGACAGGTCCTGAAGGGTGAGCAGTTCTTC. The complete variable domain, with remaining parts taken from reference TRBV5-1 and TRBJ2-1, reads KAGVTQTPRYLIKTRGQQVTLSCSPISGHRSVSWYQQTPGQGLQFLFEYFSETQRNKGNFPGRFSGRQFSNSRSEMNVSTLELGDSALYLCASSSRGQVLKGEQFFGPGTRLTVL.

This chain connects TRBV2 to TRBJ1-4; 7 bases align to TRBD1. CDR1 is SNHLY, CDR2 FYNNEI, per germline. CDR3 size: 13 residues. The V gene end was trimmed by 7 bases and the J gene end by 6 bases; junction bases not matched to a gene: 5. CDR3 DNA: TGTGCCAGCATGGGAACAGGGGATGAAAAACTGTTTTTT. Amino acids: CASMGTGDEKLFF.